Listed below are T cell receptor beta chains from one sample, sequenced in a study of blood T cell repertoires in COVID-19. This table comes from immunoSEQ multiplex PCR, and its TCRdb copy is limited to in-frame clones, with some not included. Among over 100,000 clones, around 80% were seen once, and the ten largest hold 12%. Sequencing was done on a sample of peripheral blood. The receptors shown here come from a woman aged 55-69 years with acute or convalescent COVID-19. CDR3s include the opening cysteine and the closing phenylalanine or tryptophan. Each record gives: V gene, J gene, CDR3 protein.

>TRBV10-2|TRBJ1-1
CASSESGGDEAFF
>TRBV29-1|TRBJ1-1
CSVEGGWDLNEAFF
>TRBV7-6|TRBJ2-1
CASSLPPGQGVLDYNEQFF
>TRBV9|TRBJ1-6
CASSAGGTGGFNSPLHF
>TRBV7-9|TRBJ1-4
CASSLSGAGEKLFF
>TRBV10-3|TRBJ2-1
CAIRGQGRYNEQFF
>TRBV6-5|TRBJ2-3
CASSRQTSTDTQYF
>TRBV3-1/TRBV3-2|TRBJ2-1
CASSQVTSGGAGEQFF
>TRBV2|TRBJ1-1
CALGHGPNTEAFF
>TRBV6-5|TRBJ1-1
CASSPFGGDRAEAFF
>TRBV18|TRBJ1-3
CASSPLEAISGNTIYF
>TRBV9|TRBJ2-7
CASSVGTGGIYEQYF
>TRBV10-3|TRBJ2-3
CAISEPSGGTTDTQYF